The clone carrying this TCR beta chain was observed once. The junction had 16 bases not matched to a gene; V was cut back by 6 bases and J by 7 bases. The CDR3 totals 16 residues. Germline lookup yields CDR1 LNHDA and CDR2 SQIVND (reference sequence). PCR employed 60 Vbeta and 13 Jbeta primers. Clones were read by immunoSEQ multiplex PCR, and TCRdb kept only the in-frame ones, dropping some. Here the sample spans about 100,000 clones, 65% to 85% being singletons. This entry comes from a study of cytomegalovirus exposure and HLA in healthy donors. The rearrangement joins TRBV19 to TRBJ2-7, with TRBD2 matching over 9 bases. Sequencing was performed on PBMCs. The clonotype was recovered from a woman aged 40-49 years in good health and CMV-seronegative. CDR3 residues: CASRKPGLAGSGEQYF. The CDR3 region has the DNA TGTGCCAGTAGGAAACCCGGGCTAGCGGGATCGGGTGAGCAGTACTTC.